This TCR beta chain was sequenced during a study of blood T cells in healthy people across ages. This clonotype was seen a few times. Every donor gave approximately 10 milliliters of peripheral blood. Together with a sample-barcoded 5' primer, a J-beta primer mix was included in a second PCR lasting roughly 6 to 12 cycles. Every cDNA was tagged by a template-switch adaptor with 12 random nucleotides. TCRdb independently ran MiXCR on the 5' RACE reads; one entry per CDR3 protein. The repertoire consists of 1.5 million to 2 million distinct CDR3 sequences, with around half occurring once and the leading ten covering 2% to 2.5%. This CDR3 is built from 15 residues. V was pared by 3 bases and J by 1 base, with 11 bases between. CDR1 SGHTA and CDR2 FQGNSA come from the germline V gene.

The sample consisted of blood. The clonotype was recovered from a woman aged 40 to 55 in good health. The V gene is TRBV7-2, the J gene TRBJ2-3, with a possible D match to TRBD1 (6 bases). The chain's CDR3 is CASSFRRQGTDTQYF. DNA of the CDR3: TGTGCCAGCAGCTTCCGTCGACAGGGCACAGATACGCAGTATTTT.